This T cell receptor (beta chain) was identified during a study of breast tumors, draining lymph nodes, adjacent tissues (dated by TCRdb to about 2016). Describing the broader study: In breast cancer patients, the study compared the TCR beta repertoires of tumor, adjacent nontumor tissue and axillary lymph nodes. In human breast cancer, the study set out to assess how tumor, surrounding tissue and draining lymph node repertoires relate to one another and whether T cells might be exchanged between them.

Overall study outcomes, separate from this receptor: The data were considered consistent with most tumor T cells being derived from the lymph node and subsequently expanding within tumor tissue. Tumor and nontumor tissue repertoires were found to be significantly more similar in luminal-like than in basal-like breast cancer. The conclusion that tumor T cells originate in lymph nodes was presented as consistent with a hypothesis rather than as directly demonstrated. Tumor T-cell repertoires showed less diversity than lymph node repertoires and more diversity than nontumor tissue repertoires, and tumor T-cell repertoires showed preferential V and J gene usage.

The sequencer listed for this sample is Illumina HiSeq 2000. Multiplex PCR amplification was used to generate the TCR beta chain libraries. High-throughput sequencing was used to analyze the amplified TCR beta chain products. Starting from the raw public reads, TCRdb applied fastp trimming at Q25, assembled clones with MiXCR and retained in-frame beta chains. When rows share a CDR3 protein, they turn into one entry using the most common DNA and genes. The sample table contains about 300,000 distinct CDR3 sequences; only one count was recorded for more than 30% of them. The top ten clones comprise about 1% of the sample. This clonotype came up once. Its antigen target is currently unknown. It has no much larger one-base neighbor in the sample; base qualities were not kept. Support from one read is weak. The lymph node samples were taken from the axillary draining lymph nodes of breast cancer patients.

Material for sequencing was axillary lymph node tissue. The sequence was collected from a female donor with breast cancer. Some clones in this sample may be carry-over from other donors' samples.

DNA sequence: TGTGCCAGCAGCTTGACCTCAAGCGGGAGTAGGGATGAGCAGTTCTTC. This is translated as CASSLTSSGSRDEQFF. The sequence links TRBV7-2 to TRBJ2-1; TRBD2 fits 8 bases in the junction. The junction shows trimming of 3 bases on V and 8 bases on J, and the gene matches do not reach 12 bases of it. According to the germline V gene, CDR1 reads SGHTA and CDR2 reads FQGNSA. There are 16 amino acids in the CDR3, from cysteine to phenylalanine inclusive. This entry keeps only the CDR3 DNA: 48 bases, framed from base 1. With the rest looked up from the reference TRBV7-2 and TRBJ2-1 genes rather than sequenced, the full variable domain is GAGVSQSPSNKVTEKGKDVELRCDPISGHTALYWYRQSLGQGLEFLIYFQGNSAPDKSGLPSDRFSAERTGGSVSTLTIQRTQQEDSAVYLCASSLTSSGSRDEQFFGPGTRLTVL.